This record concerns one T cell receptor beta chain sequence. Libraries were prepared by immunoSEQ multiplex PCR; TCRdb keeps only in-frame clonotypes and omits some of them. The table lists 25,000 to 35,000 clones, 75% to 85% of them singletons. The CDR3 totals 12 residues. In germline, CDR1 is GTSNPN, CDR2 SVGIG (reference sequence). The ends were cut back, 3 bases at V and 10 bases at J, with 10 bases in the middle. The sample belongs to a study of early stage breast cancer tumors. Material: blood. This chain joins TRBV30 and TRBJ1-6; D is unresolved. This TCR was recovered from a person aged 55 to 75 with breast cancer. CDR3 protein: CAWSAPGSPLHF. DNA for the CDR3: TGTGCCTGGAGCGCGCCGGGGTCACCCCTCCACTTT.